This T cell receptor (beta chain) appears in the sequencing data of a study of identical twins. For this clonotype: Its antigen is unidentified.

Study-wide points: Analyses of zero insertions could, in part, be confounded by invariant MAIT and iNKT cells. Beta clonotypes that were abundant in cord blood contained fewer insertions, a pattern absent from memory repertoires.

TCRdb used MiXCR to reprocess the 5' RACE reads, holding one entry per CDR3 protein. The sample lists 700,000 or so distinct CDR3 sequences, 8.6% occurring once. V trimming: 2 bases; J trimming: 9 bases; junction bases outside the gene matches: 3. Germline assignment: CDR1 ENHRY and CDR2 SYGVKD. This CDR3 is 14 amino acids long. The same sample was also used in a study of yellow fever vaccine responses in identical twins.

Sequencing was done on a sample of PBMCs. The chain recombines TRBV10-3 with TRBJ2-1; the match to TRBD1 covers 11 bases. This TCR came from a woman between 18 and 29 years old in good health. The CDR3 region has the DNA TGTGCCATCAGTGAGGGACAGGGGGCGAGTGAGCAGTTCTTC. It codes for CAISEGQGASEQFF.